This T cell receptor beta chain appears in the sequencing data of a study of shared clonotypes between healthy human individuals. In the study overall: In total, the donors were two women and a few men aged 18 to 49.

General study results and limits: Relative to their counterparts shared across all four donors, non-shared clonotypes exhibited diminished generation probabilities.

With regard to this clone: Its antigen remains unidentified.

Naive CD8 cells lacked CD45RO and underwent positive selection for CCR7, leaving out terminally differentiated effector memory CD45RA+ cells. Some clones are missing from TCRdb's copy, which holds only in-frame ones; the method was immunoSEQ multiplex PCR. The sample includes a few hundred thousand clones, 95% of them seen just once. The source is a woman aged 25 to 39 in good health. The sample taken for sequencing was naive CD8+ T cells sorted from blood.

DNA for the CDR3: TGTGCCAGCAGTGACACCACTGAAGCTTTCTTT. Its translation: CASSDTTEAFF. The genes are TRBV28 and TRBJ1-1; D unclear. Trimming stripped 5 bases from V and 4 bases from J, with 5 bases between. Germline lookup yields CDR1 MDHEN and CDR2 SYDVKM. This CDR3 has 11 amino acids.